One and the same sample provided the 15 T cell receptor beta chains below, sequenced in a study of Ad26.COV2.S vaccination and SARS-CoV-2 variants. Some clones are missing from TCRdb's copy, which holds only in-frame ones; the method was immunoSEQ multiplex PCR. The repertoire consists of 400,000 to 450,000 clones, with about 90% occurring once and the leading ten covering around 1.7%. Treatment: some 20 received Ad26.COV2.S at low or high dose, single or two shots; about 5 received placebo; per-sample allocation not given. Material that was analyzed had been drawn on day 63 after the first vaccine or placebo injection. The sample here was peripheral blood, taken in a trial of Ad26.COV2.S vaccine versus placebo. The origin of the receptors is a person aged 18-65 years who received the Ad26.COV2.S COVID-19 vaccine or a placebo.

This clone was found a few times. The chain is built from TRBV6-6 and TRBJ2-7; 11 nucleotides match TRBD2. Germline CDR1 reads MNHNY; CDR2 reads SVGAGI (reference sequence). The CDR3 has 16 amino acids. V shed 5 bases, J shed 4 bases, and the junction held 10 bases outside the gene matches. CDR3 amino acids: CASSLAGGLNRYEQYF. DNA of the CDR3: TGTGCCAGCAGTCTAGCGGGGGGCCTCAACCGGTACGAGCAGTACTTC.

The chain combines TRBV30 with TRBJ1-2, with D hard to call. This CDR3 contains 15 residues. Trimming shortened V by 0 bases and J by 3 bases, and 14 bases separated the two germline ends. Germline-derived CDR1 and CDR2 are GTSNPN and SVGIG (reference sequence). The CDR3 spells CAWSVDALGYYGYTF. CDR3 sequence (DNA): TGTGCCTGGAGTGTCGACGCACTGGGCTACTATGGCTACACCTTC.

The CDR3 loop is CSASGVYHSFNANTGELFF. In nucleotides, the CDR3 is TGCAGTGCTAGTGGGGTCTACCATTCTTTCAATGCGAACACCGGGGAGCTGTTTTTT. The rearrangement joins TRBV20-1 to TRBJ2-2; D not certain. V was clipped by 3 bases and J by 0 bases, with 23 bases between them. The germline CDR1 and CDR2 sequences are DFQATT and SNEGSKA (reference sequence). The CDR3 totals 19 residues.

J is TRBJ1-1 and V is TRBV5-1; D is unclear. Germline CDR1 is SGHRS and CDR2 is YFSETQ. V lost 0 bases to trimming and J lost 4 bases, with 13 bases between them. The length of the CDR3 is 15 residues. The CDR3 DNA reads as TGCGCCAGCAGCTTGGCCGGTGCCGCCGCCACTGAAGCTTTCTTT. This gives the protein CASSLAGAAATEAFF.

This chain links TRBV19 with TRBJ2-5, with TRBD2 matching over 10 bases. The CDR3 contains 14 residues. V lost 6 bases and J lost 5; bases outside the gene matches: 6. Per germline, CDR1 LNHDA and CDR2 SQIVND (reference sequence). CDR3 in amino acids: CASSLSGGAETQYF. The CDR3 DNA sequence: TGTGCCAGTAGCCTAAGCGGGGGGGCCGAGACCCAGTACTTC.

Details on this clone: The sample carries other DNA sequences with the same CDR3. The chain employs TRBV18 and TRBJ2-3; possibly TRBD1 or TRBD2 for D (5 bases each). The CDR3 is 15 residues long. V was clipped by 3 bases and J by 0 bases, with 10 bases between them. The germline V gene has CDR1 KGHSH and CDR2 LQKENI. The CDR3 DNA reads as TGTGCCAGCTCACCTCAGGGAGCTAGCACAGATACGCAGTATTTT. Residues: CASSPQGASTDTQYF.

The chain couples TRBV19 to TRBJ1-6, with a possible D match to TRBD1 (5 bases). The CDR3 runs 14 residues. V was cut by 9 bases and J by 11 bases, with 20 bases left in between. CDR1 LNHDA and CDR2 SQIVND come from the germline V gene (reference sequence). This CDR3 reads CASSTGDLRTPLHF. CDR3 DNA: TGTGCCAGCTCAACAGGAGACCTCAGAACACCCCTCCACTTT.

The chain combines TRBV10-1 with TRBJ2-3; maybe TRBD2 (6 bases). Germline CDR1 and CDR2: WNHNN and SYGVQD (reference sequence). The V end lost 2 bases, the J end lost 6 bases, and 15 bases lay between the germline ends. The CDR3 covers 15 residues. CDR3 amino acids: CASSEKVAGRDTQYF. CDR3 DNA sequence: TGCGCCAGCAGTGAGAAGGTGGCAGGGAGGGATACGCAGTATTTT.

This sequence joins TRBV4-1 and TRBJ1-5; D uncertain. Trimming removed 0 bases from V and 5 bases from J, with 5 bases in between. CDR1 and CDR2 (germline): MGHRA, YSYEKL. The CDR3 totals 13 residues. As DNA, the CDR3 is TGCGCCAGCAGCCAAGAGATGTATCAGCCCCAGCATTTT. This codes for CASSQEMYQPQHF.

V and J are TRBV5-1 and TRBJ2-1, with D maybe TRBD2 (5 bases). The CDR3 length is 13 residues. Germline loops: CDR1 SGHRS, CDR2 YFSETQ. V shed 4 bases and J shed 4 bases, with 9 bases lying between them. CDR3 coding DNA: TGCGCCAGCAGCCCGGACTTTTACAATGAGCAGTTCTTC. It yields the protein CASSPDFYNEQFF.

V gene TRBV19 combines with J gene TRBJ2-7, with 9 bases fitting TRBD1. Germline V CDR1 and CDR2: LNHDA, SQIVND (reference sequence). Unmatched junction bases numbered 4, after V lost 1 base and J lost 3 bases. The CDR3 runs 15 residues. For the CDR3, the DNA is TGTGCCAGTAGTATAGGGGACAGGGAAGACTACGAGCAGTACTTC. Translation: CASSIGDREDYEQYF.

This chain's CDR3 is CASVPRGPDTGELFF. CDR3 coding DNA: TGTGCCAGCGTACCAAGGGGGCCGGACACCGGGGAGCTGTTTTTT. The chain links TRBV19 to TRBJ2-2; TRBD1 matches at 7 bases. The CDR3 contains 15 residues. CDR1 is LNHDA and CDR2 is SQIVND in the germline V gene (reference sequence). The V segment lost 9 bases and the J segment 3 bases; nucleotides outside the gene matches: 10.

This rearrangement joins TRBV29-1 to TRBJ1-1; D is ambiguous. The V end lost 2 bases, the J end lost 1 base, and 8 bases lay between the germline ends. The V gene's germline CDR1 is SQVTM and CDR2 ANQGSEA. This CDR3 is 13 amino acids long. Here the CDR3 reads CSVETRQNTEAFF. CDR3 DNA sequence: TGCAGCGTTGAAACACGGCAGAACACTGAAGCTTTCTTT.

This clone was detected a few times. This sequence joins TRBV7-9 and TRBJ1-4, with a weak D call TRBD1 (5 bases). With 4 bases removed from V and 5 bases from J, the gap between germline ends came to 14 bases. The CDR3 covers 15 residues. Germline CDR1 and CDR2: SEHNR and FQNEAQ (reference sequence). CDR3 residues: CASSSFGGMNEKLFF. As DNA, the CDR3 is TGTGCCAGCAGCTCCTTCGGGGGGATGAATGAAAAACTGTTTTTT. The variable domain in full, completed from reference TRBV7-9 and TRBJ1-4, reads DTGVSQNPRHKITKRGQNVTFRCDPISEHNRLYWYRQTLGQGPEFLTYFQNEAQLEKSRLLSDRFSAERPKGSFSTLEIQRTEQGDSAMYLCASSSFGGMNEKLFFGSGTQLSVL.

The V call is TRBV14, the J call TRBJ1-4; D unclear. The CDR3 runs 13 residues. Between the trimmed V and J ends, which lost 3 bases and 7 bases, there was a span of 9 bases. Germline V lookup: CDR1 SGHDN, CDR2 FVKESK. CDR3 in DNA: TGTGCCAGCAGCCATACAGAGGGTGAAAAACTGTTTTTT. Its protein is CASSHTEGEKLFF.